This note documents a single T cell receptor (beta chain) sequence. Its antigen is undetermined. This specimen belongs to a study of T cells after posttransplantation cyclophosphamide. A marrow graft followed busulfan-fludarabine conditioning, with cyclophosphamide on days +3 and +4. The study, taken as a whole, reports: TRB overlap between skin or GI tissue T cells and blood was limited. Donor CD8+ memory clones often dominated recipient blood repertoires at later times.

The repertoire was sequenced with immunoSEQ multiplex PCR; TCRdb's copy has only in-frame clones and lacks some. The sample shows some 34,000 clones, about three quarters of them seen only once. This CDR3 is built from 12 residues. Germline V gene data show CDR1 as SQVTM and CDR2 as ANQGSEA. V lost 4 bases, J lost 2 bases, and 5 bases lay in between. V is TRBV29-1 and J is TRBJ1-4; no clear D. The receptor's source is a female patient aged 35-55 years who received an allogeneic stem cell transplant from a related donor, was CMV-positive, and had no GVHD. Part of the T cells may come from the graft donor. The input for sequencing was CD4+ T cells sorted from blood, taken around 2,000 days after a stem cell transplant with posttransplant cyclophosphamide. CDR3 in DNA: TGCAGCGTTGGGCAGACTAATGAAAAACTGTTTTTT. This gives the protein CSVGQTNEKLFF.